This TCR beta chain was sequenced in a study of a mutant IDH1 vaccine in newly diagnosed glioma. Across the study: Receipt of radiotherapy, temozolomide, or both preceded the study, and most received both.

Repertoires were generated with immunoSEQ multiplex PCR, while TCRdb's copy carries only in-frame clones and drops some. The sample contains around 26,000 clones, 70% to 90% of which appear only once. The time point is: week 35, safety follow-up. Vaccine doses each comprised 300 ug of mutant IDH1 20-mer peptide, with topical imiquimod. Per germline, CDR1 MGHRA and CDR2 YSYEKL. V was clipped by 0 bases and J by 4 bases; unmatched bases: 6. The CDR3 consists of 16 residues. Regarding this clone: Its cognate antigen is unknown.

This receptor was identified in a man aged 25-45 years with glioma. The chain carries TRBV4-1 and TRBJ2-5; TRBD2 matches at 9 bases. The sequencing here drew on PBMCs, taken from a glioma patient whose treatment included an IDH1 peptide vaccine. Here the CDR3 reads CASSQEVAGDGETQYF. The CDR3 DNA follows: TGCGCCAGCAGCCAAGAAGTAGCGGGGGATGGAGAGACCCAGTACTTC.